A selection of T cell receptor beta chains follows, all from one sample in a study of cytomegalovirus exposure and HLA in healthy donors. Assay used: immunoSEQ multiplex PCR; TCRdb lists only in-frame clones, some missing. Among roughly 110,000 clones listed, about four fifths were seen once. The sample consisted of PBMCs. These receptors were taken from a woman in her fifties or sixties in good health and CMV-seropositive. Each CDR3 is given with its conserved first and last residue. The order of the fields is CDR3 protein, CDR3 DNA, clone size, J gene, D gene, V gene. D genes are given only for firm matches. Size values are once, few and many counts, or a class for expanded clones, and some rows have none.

CDR3: CASSDGTGNTEAFF
DNA: TGTGCCAGCAGTGACGGGACAGGGAACACTGAAGCTTTCTTT
size: -
J: TRBJ1-1
D: TRBD1
V: TRBV27

CDR3: CASRPLLAGDSYNEQFF
DNA: TGTGCCAGCAGGCCCCTTCTCGCGGGAGACTCCTACAATGAGCAGTTCTTC
size: few
J: TRBJ2-1
D: TRBD2
V: TRBV7-2

CDR3: CASSPSAGNEAFF
DNA: TGTGCCAGCAGCCCCTCGGCGGGAAATGAAGCTTTCTTT
size: many
J: TRBJ1-1
D: -
V: TRBV7-9

CDR3: CASSHQDREYEQYF
DNA: TGCGCCAGCAGCCATCAGGACAGGGAATACGAGCAGTACTTC
size: -
J: TRBJ2-7
D: TRBD1
V: TRBV4-1

CDR3: CASSRTGTAYNEQFF
DNA: TGCGCCAGCAGCAGAACCGGGACAGCATACAATGAGCAGTTCTTC
size: -
J: TRBJ2-1
D: TRBD1
V: TRBV5-1

CDR3: CATSRGLQGSSYNSPLHF
DNA: TGTGCCACCAGCAGGGGGTTACAGGGAAGCTCCTATAATTCACCCCTCCACTTT
size: -
J: TRBJ1-6
D: -
V: TRBV15

CDR3: CASSLGEGSTEAFF
DNA: TGCGCCAGCAGCTTGGGGGAGGGGAGCACTGAAGCTTTCTTT
size: -
J: TRBJ1-1
D: -
V: TRBV5-1

CDR3: CASSPPSSSGNTIYF
DNA: TGTGCCAGCTCACCACCATCCAGCTCTGGAAACACCATATATTTT
size: -
J: TRBJ1-3
D: -
V: TRBV18

CDR3: CATAIDRVVNTIYF
DNA: TGTGCCACCGCCATCGACAGGGTGGTAAACACCATATATTTT
size: -
J: TRBJ1-3
D: TRBD1
V: TRBV6-5

CDR3: CASMGSPSNTEAFF
DNA: TGTGCCAGTATGGGGAGCCCTTCGAACACTGAAGCTTTCTTT
size: -
J: TRBJ1-1
D: -
V: TRBV19

CDR3: CASWSTGHYEQYF
DNA: TGTGCCAGCTGGAGCACAGGACACTACGAGCAGTACTTC
size: -
J: TRBJ2-7
D: -
V: TRBV28

CDR3: CASRLGAGGATNEKLFF
DNA: TGTGCCAGCAGATTGGGGGCTGGGGGTGCAACTAATGAAAAACTGTTTTTT
size: -
J: TRBJ1-4
D: -
V: TRBV27

CDR3: CASTQAGRTNQPQHF
DNA: TGTGCCAGCACCCAGGCGGGACGGACTAATCAGCCCCAGCATTTT
size: -
J: TRBJ1-5
D: -
V: TRBV7-8

CDR3: CAISEGGATDTQYF
DNA: TGTGCCATCAGCGAGGGCGGGGCCACAGATACGCAGTATTTT
size: -
J: TRBJ2-3
D: -
V: TRBV10-3

CDR3: CASSPLGGDQPQHF
DNA: TGTGCCAGCTCACCACTGGGAGGGGATCAGCCCCAGCATTTT
size: -
J: TRBJ1-5
D: -
V: TRBV18

CDR3: CAISASSKVFAGELFF
DNA: TGTGCCATCAGTGCGTCCTCTAAAGTTTTTGCCGGGGAGCTGTTTTTT
size: -
J: TRBJ2-2
D: -
V: TRBV10-3

CDR3: CASSQSNRERRKTVF
DNA: TGCGCCAGCAGTCAATCGAACAGGGAAAGACGAAAAACTGTTTTT
size: -
J: TRBJ1-4
D: -
V: TRBV23-1